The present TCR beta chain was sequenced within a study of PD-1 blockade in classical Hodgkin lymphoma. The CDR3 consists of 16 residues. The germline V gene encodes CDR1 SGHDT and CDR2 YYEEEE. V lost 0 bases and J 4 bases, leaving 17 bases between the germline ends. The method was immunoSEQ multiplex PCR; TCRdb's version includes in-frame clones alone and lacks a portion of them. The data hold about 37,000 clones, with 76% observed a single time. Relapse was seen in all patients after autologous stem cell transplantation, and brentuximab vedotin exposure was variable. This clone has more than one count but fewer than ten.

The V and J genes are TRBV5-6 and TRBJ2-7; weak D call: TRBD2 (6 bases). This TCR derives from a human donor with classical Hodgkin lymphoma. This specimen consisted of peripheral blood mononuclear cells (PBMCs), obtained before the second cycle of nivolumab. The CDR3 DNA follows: TGTGCCAGCAGCTTGGAGGGTCCGAGGAGGGCTTACGAGCAGTACTTC. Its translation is CASSLEGPRRAYEQYF.